The clone carrying this T cell receptor (beta chain) has a handful of counts. The target antigen is unknown. This sample was taken from a study of cytomegalovirus exposure and HLA in healthy donors. General study points: HLA restriction was apparent for most CMV-associated TCR beta chains in a later analysis. Of the V segments, some could not be distinguished, including TRBV6-2 and TRBV6-3, and were excluded. Later genetic work tied a missense DCLRE1C variant to beta-chain V and J trimming.

J gave up 12 bases and V 0 bases, and 5 bases lay outside the gene matches. CDR3 length: 13 residues. The germline gives CDR1 MNHEY, CDR2 SMNVEV (reference sequence). The study ran its PCR with 60 Vbeta and 13 Jbeta primers. Study processing details: In a later analysis, some 80 million unique TCR beta chains included roughly 11 million shared by two or more donors. Assay used: immunoSEQ multiplex PCR; TCRdb lists only in-frame clones, some missing. V and J calls and clone size are copied from that table; D and trimming were computed from the DNA. The table lists roughly 150,000 clones, less than 90% of them singletons.

Sequenced sample: PBMCs. The source is a boy aged 2 to 9 in good health and CMV-seronegative. J is TRBJ2-1 and V is TRBV27, with 7 bases fitting TRBD1. The CDR3 sequence is CASSLSDRTGQFF. DNA of the CDR3: TGTGCCAGCAGTTTATCGGACAGGACGGGGCAGTTCTTC.